This TCR beta chain was observed in a study of T cell changes during pregnancy in multiple sclerosis. Profiling relied on immunoSEQ multiplex PCR, and the TCRdb table lists in-frame clones only, not all of them. The data show approximately 88,000 clones, approximately 94% seen once. The CDR3 extends over 16 amino acids. Germline CDR1 reads SGHNT; CDR2 reads YENEEA. V shed 5 bases, J shed 6 bases, and the junction held 10 bases outside the gene matches. The sequence was obtained from a female donor with multiple sclerosis, enrolled in a pregnancy study. V is TRBV11-3 and J is TRBJ2-1; 10 nucleotides align to TRBD2. The sample here was peripheral blood, taken in the third trimester of pregnancy. This CDR3 is CASSPKSGRVGNEQFF. The CDR3 nucleotides are TGTGCCAGCAGCCCGAAGAGCGGGAGGGTGGGCAATGAGCAGTTCTTC.